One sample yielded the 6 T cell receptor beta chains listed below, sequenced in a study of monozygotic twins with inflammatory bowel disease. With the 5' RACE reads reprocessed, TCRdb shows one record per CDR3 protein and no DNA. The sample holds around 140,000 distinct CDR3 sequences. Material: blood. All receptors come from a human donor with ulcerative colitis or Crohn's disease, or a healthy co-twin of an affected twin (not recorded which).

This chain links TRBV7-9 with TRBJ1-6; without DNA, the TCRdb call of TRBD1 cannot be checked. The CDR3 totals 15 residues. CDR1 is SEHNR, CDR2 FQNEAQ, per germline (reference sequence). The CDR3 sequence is CASSSQGVNNSPLHF.

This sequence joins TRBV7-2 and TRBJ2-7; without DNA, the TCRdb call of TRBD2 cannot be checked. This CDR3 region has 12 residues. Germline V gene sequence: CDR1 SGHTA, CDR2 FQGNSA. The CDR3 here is CATPGLSGEQYF.

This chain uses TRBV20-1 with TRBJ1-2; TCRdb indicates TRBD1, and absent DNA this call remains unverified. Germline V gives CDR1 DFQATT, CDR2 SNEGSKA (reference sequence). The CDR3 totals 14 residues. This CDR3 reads CSASDRGPSYGYTF.

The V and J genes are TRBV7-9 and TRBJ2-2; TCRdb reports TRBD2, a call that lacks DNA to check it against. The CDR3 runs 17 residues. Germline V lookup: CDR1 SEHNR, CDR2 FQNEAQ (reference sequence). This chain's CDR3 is CASSSARQRSNTGELFF.

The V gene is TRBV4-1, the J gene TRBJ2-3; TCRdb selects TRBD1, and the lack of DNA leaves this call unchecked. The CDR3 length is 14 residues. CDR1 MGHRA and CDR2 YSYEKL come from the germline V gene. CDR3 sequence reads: CASSPGQGSDTQYF.

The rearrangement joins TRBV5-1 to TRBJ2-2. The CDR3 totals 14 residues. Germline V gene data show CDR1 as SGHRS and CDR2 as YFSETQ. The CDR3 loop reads CASRGNYDTGELFF.